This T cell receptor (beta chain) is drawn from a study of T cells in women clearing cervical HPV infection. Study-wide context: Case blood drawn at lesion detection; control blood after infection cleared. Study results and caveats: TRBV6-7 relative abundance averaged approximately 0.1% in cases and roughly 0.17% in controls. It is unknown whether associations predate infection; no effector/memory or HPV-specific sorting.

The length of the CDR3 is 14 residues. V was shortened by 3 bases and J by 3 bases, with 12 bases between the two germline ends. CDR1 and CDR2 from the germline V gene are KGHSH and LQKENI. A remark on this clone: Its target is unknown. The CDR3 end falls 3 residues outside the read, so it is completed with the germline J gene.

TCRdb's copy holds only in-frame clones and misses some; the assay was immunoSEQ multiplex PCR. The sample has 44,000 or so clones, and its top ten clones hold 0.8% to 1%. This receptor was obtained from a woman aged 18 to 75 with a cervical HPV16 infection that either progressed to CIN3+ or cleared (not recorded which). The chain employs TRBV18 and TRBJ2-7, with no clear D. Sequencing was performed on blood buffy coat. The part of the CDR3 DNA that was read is TGTGCCAGCTCACCGTTGGCAGGCTTCTACGAG. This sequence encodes CASSPLAGFYE. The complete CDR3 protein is CASSPLAGFYEQYF.